This is a list of T cell receptor beta chains from one sample in a study of shared clonotypes between healthy human individuals. The protocol was immunoSEQ multiplex PCR, while the TCRdb copy is restricted to in-frame clones and leaves out a portion. This sample carries under 85,000 clones, 60% to 70% of them seen once, and the ten largest clones take roughly 49%. Sequencing was performed on memory CD8+ T cells sorted from blood. The receptors stem from a man aged 25 to 40 in good health. Both conserved end residues are part of each CDR3. The D gene is left open where the match is weak. A row's size may be missing; if present it is once, few, many or a size class.

v_call	clone_size	d_call	j_call	cdr3_aa	cdr3_nt
TRBV7-9	.	TRBD2	TRBJ2-3	CASSLLSSGNTDTQYF	TGTGCCAGCAGCTTATTATCGAGCGGGAACACAGATACGCAGTATTTT
TRBV11-2	.	TRBD2	TRBJ2-7	CASSPGLAGLRGSYEQYF	TGTGCCAGCAGCCCGGGACTAGCGGGGCTTAGAGGGTCCTACGAGCAGTACTTC
TRBV2	.	TRBD2	TRBJ2-5	CASSPGSGRGETQYF	TGTGCCAGCAGTCCGGGTAGCGGGAGGGGAGAGACCCAGTACTTC
TRBV21-1	once	.	TRBJ2-2	CASSKTGGTGATGELFF	TGTGCCAGCAGCAAAACTGGTGGCACGGGGGCCACCGGGGAGCTGTTTTTT
TRBV25-1	.	.	TRBJ2-1	CASSDRPQGKDNEQFF	TGTGCCAGCAGTGACCGTCCACAGGGAAAGGACAATGAGCAGTTCTTC
TRBV10-1	.	TRBD2	TRBJ2-5	CATRHRTSGRVGETQYF	TGCGCCACCAGACACCGGACTAGCGGGAGAGTAGGAGAGACCCAGTACTTC
TRBV4-3	.	.	TRBJ2-1	CASSQGLADYNEQFF	TGCGCCAGCAGCCAAGGGCTAGCTGATTACAATGAGCAGTTCTTC
TRBV6-1	.	.	TRBJ1-1	CASSGRGRDAEAFF	TGTGCCAGCAGTGGCCGCGGGCGTGACGCTGAAGCTTTCTTT
TRBV5-1	.	TRBD1	TRBJ2-2	CASNDRGNTGELFF	TGCGCCAGCAACGACAGGGGAAACACCGGGGAGCTGTTTTTT
TRBV9	.	.	TRBJ2-7	CASSAPGNYYEQYF	TGTGCCAGCAGCGCGCCGGGGAATTACTACGAGCAGTACTTC
TRBV13	.	.	TRBJ2-2	CASSPRWRGTGELFF	TGTGCCAGCAGCCCCCGCTGGCGAGGCACCGGGGAGCTGTTTTTT
TRBV27	.	TRBD2	TRBJ2-1	CASRSFTSGTLGSYNEQFF	TGTGCCAGCAGAAGTTTTACTAGCGGGACCCTCGGCTCCTACAATGAGCAGTTCTTC
TRBV27	.	.	TRBJ2-5	CASTRDLGSETQYF	TGTGCCAGCACTAGGGACCTCGGTAGCGAGACCCAGTACTTC
TRBV15	.	.	TRBJ2-2	CATSSETMGSNTGELFF	TGTGCCACCAGCAGCGAAACCATGGGGTCGAACACCGGGGAGCTGTTTTTT
TRBV7-9	.	TRBD2	TRBJ2-5	CASDKREGQYETQYF	TGTGCCTCCGATAAGCGGGAGGGCCAGTACGAGACCCAGTACTTC
TRBV18	once	TRBD2	TRBJ2-3	CASSPRRLAGVSSDTQYF	TGTGCCAGCTCACCACGCAGACTAGCGGGAGTATCCTCAGATACGCAGTATTTT
TRBV20-1	few	.	TRBJ2-4	CSARDLGIQYF	TGCAGTGCTAGAGATCTCGGTATTCAGTACTTC
TRBV30	.	.	TRBJ2-7	CAWSIVGDSYEQYF	TGTGCCTGGAGTATCGTGGGTGACTCCTACGAGCAGTACTTC
TRBV7-7	.	.	TRBJ2-5	CASSPVQGEEETQYF	TGTGCTAGCAGCCCGGTTCAGGGAGAGGAGGAGACCCAGTACTTC
TRBV4-1	few	.	TRBJ1-5	CASSQVRVDQPQHF	TGCGCCAGCAGCCAAGTTCGCGTGGATCAGCCCCAGCATTTT
TRBV27	.	TRBD1	TRBJ2-2	CASSKGQKRTGELFF	TGTGCCAGCAGCAAGGGACAGAAGAGGACCGGGGAGCTGTTTTTT